Listed below are T cell receptor beta chains from one sample, sequenced in a study of T-cell reconstitution after alpha-beta-depleted transplantation in children. One entry per CDR3 protein, called by TCRdb with MiXCR from the PCR reads. This table holds roughly 610,000 distinct CDR3 sequences, about 10% found once. Sample: PBMCs from the stem cell graft donor, taken from the stem cell graft. The origin of the receptors is a human donor who donated a stem cell graft to a child with acute myeloid leukemia. The CDR3 runs from the conserved cysteine through the conserved F or W. The order of the fields is J gene, D gene, V gene, clone size, CDR3 length, CDR3 protein, CDR3 DNA. A D gene is named only where the DNA matches it firmly. The size of a clone is reported for some rows only, either as once, few or many, or as a class for expanded clones.

TRBJ2-2	-	TRBV12-3/TRBV12-4	few	13	CASRRASTGELFF	TGTGCCAGCAGAAGGGCGAGCACCGGGGAGCTGTTTTTT
TRBJ1-1	-	TRBV5-1	few	15	CASSLLGSLNTEAFF	TGCGCCAGCAGCTTGTTAGGGTCTCTGAACACTGAAGCTTTCTTT
TRBJ2-1	TRBD2	TRBV29-1	-	14	CSVARGLAANEQFF	TGCAGCGTTGCCCGGGGACTAGCGGCCAATGAGCAGTTCTTC
TRBJ1-4	-	TRBV6-1	many	14	CASSKQGGNEKLFF	TGTGCCAGCAGTAAACAGGGCGGGAATGAAAAACTGTTTTTT
TRBJ2-2	-	TRBV7-9	many	15	CASSASAANTGELFF	TGTGCCAGCAGCGCCTCGGCAGCGAACACCGGGGAGCTGTTTTTT
TRBJ2-1	-	TRBV7-3	-	14	CASSLLPSYNEQFF	TGTGCCAGCAGCTTACTTCCCTCCTACAATGAGCAGTTCTTC
TRBJ1-2	-	TRBV29-1	few	12	CSVEWPTYGYTF	TGCAGCGTTGAATGGCCTACGTATGGCTACACCTTC
TRBJ2-1	TRBD2	TRBV6-2/TRBV6-3	many	16	CASSRLAGGSYNEQFF	TGTGCCAGCAGTCGACTAGCGGGAGGCAGCTACAATGAGCAGTTCTTC
TRBJ2-2	-	TRBV28	few	14	CASTLDTLTGELFF	TGTGCCAGCACCCTCGACACCCTAACCGGGGAGCTGTTTTTT
TRBJ2-1	TRBD2	TRBV12-3/TRBV12-4	many	17	CASSLKASGRSENEQFF	TGTGCCAGCAGTTTAAAGGCTAGCGGGAGATCTGAAAATGAGCAGTTCTTC
TRBJ1-2	-	TRBV29-1	few	16	CSVENIVAGAHYGYTF	TGCAGCGTTGAAAATATCGTTGCAGGGGCGCACTATGGCTACACCTTC
TRBJ2-3	-	TRBV6-2/TRBV6-3	once	15	CASSYSSYNPDTQYF	TGTGCCAGCAGTTACTCGAGCTATAACCCAGATACGCAGTATTTT
TRBJ2-6	-	TRBV29-1	-	16	CSVDVGRDSGANVLTF	TGCAGCGTTGATGTGGGTAGGGACTCTGGGGCCAACGTCCTGACTTTC
TRBJ2-2	TRBD2	TRBV20-1	few	17	CSARDGGGRADTGELFF	TGCAGTGCTAGAGATGGAGGCGGGAGGGCCGACACCGGGGAGCTGTTTTTT
TRBJ2-7	-	TRBV5-1	few	15	CASSLEGTTSYEQYF	TGCGCCAGCAGCTTGGAAGGAACTACCTCCTACGAGCAGTACTTC
TRBJ1-6	-	TRBV20-1	many	15	CSAPSSAGANSPLHF	TGCAGTGCCCCTTCCTCGGCAGGGGCTAATTCACCCCTCCACTTT
TRBJ2-2	-	TRBV10-3	few	15	CAISPPGDLTGELFF	TGTGCCATCAGTCCACCCGGGGACCTCACCGGGGAGCTGTTTTTT
TRBJ2-3	-	TRBV4-3	few	16	CASSQGIHGATDTQYF	TGCGCCAGCAGCCAGGGTATACACGGGGCCACAGATACGCAGTATTTT
TRBJ2-1	-	TRBV3-1	few	15	CASSQDLTTYNEQFF	TGTGCCAGCAGCCAAGATTTGACTACCTACAATGAGCAGTTCTTC
TRBJ2-1	-	TRBV20-1	many	13	CSASRGPYNEQFF	TGCAGTGCTAGCAGGGGACCGTACAATGAGCAGTTCTTC
TRBJ2-7	TRBD2	TRBV5-1	many	13	CASSEKREGEQYF	TGCGCCAGCAGCGAGAAGCGGGAGGGCGAGCAGTACTTC
TRBJ2-1	-	TRBV7-9	few	16	CASSPEWLISYNEQFF	TGTGCCAGCAGCCCAGAGTGGCTGATCTCCTACAATGAGCAGTTCTTC
TRBJ2-7	TRBD2	TRBV5-1	few	13	CASSSSGPYEQYF	TGCGCCAGCAGCTCTAGCGGACCCTACGAGCAGTACTTC
TRBJ2-7	TRBD2	TRBV7-3	few	15	CASSLTFGGRYEQYF	TGTGCCAGCAGCTTAACGTTCGGCGGGAGATACGAGCAGTACTTC
TRBJ1-6	-	TRBV2	few	14	CASRRGDPNSPLHF	TGTGCCAGCAGGAGGGGAGACCCAAATTCACCCCTCCACTTT
TRBJ2-7	TRBD2	TRBV12-3/TRBV12-4	-	15	CASSRTSGHSYEQYF	TGTGCCAGCAGTCGGACTAGCGGACACTCCTACGAGCAGTACTTC
TRBJ2-1	-	TRBV24-1	many	16	CATSDLAGESSNEQFF	TGTGCCACCAGTGATTTGGCCGGGGAGAGTAGCAATGAGCAGTTCTTC
TRBJ2-3	-	TRBV7-2	few	15	CASSLKRTFTDTQYF	TGTGCCAGCAGCTTAAAGCGGACTTTCACAGATACGCAGTATTTT
TRBJ2-1	-	TRBV5-6	-	16	CASSLFGRGSDNEQFF	TGTGCCAGCAGCTTGTTTGGGCGGGGATCGGACAATGAGCAGTTCTTC
TRBJ2-7	TRBD1	TRBV5-1	few	15	CASSWGDRDSYEQYF	TGCGCCAGCAGCTGGGGGGACAGGGACTCCTACGAGCAGTACTTC
TRBJ2-2	-	TRBV27	-	15	CASSLIGVGTGELFF	TGTGCCAGCAGTTTAATTGGCGTGGGCACCGGGGAGCTGTTTTTT
TRBJ2-1	TRBD1	TRBV7-9	many	15	CASSLEGTGKEEQFF	TGTGCCAGCAGCTTAGAAGGGACAGGGAAAGAGGAGCAGTTCTTC
TRBJ2-3	-	TRBV9	-	17	CASSLLGVKVSTDTQYF	TGTGCCAGCAGCCTCCTCGGTGTAAAGGTTAGCACAGATACGCAGTATTTT
TRBJ1-2	-	TRBV7-9	many	12	CASSLDNYGYTF	TGTGCCAGCAGCTTAGATAACTATGGCTACACCTTC
TRBJ1-2	-	TRBV20-1	few	11	CSAISSDGYTF	TGCAGTGCCATCAGTTCGGATGGCTACACCTTC
TRBJ2-7	TRBD2	TRBV4-2	few	18	CASSPRRLAGRVDYEQYF	TGTGCCAGCAGCCCCCGCCGACTAGCGGGAAGGGTGGACTACGAGCAGTACTTC
TRBJ2-5	TRBD1	TRBV28	many	15	CASSRSGGFGETQYF	TGTGCCAGCAGTCGCTCAGGGGGCTTCGGGGAGACCCAGTACTTC
TRBJ2-1	TRBD2	TRBV7-2	many	15	CASSLTSGSVNEQFF	TGTGCCAGCAGCTTAACTAGCGGGAGTGTGAATGAGCAGTTCTTC
TRBJ2-3	-	TRBV20-1	few	14	CSARVASVFLTQYF	TGCAGTGCTAGAGTGGCCTCAGTATTCTTAACGCAGTATTTT
TRBJ2-2	-	TRBV6-2/TRBV6-3	-	14	CASSRRTNTGELFF	TGTGCCAGCAGCCGACGGACGAACACCGGGGAGCTGTTTTTT
TRBJ2-1	TRBD2	TRBV20-1	-	13	CSAPTSGHNEQFF	TGCAGTGCCCCCACTAGCGGCCACAATGAGCAGTTCTTC
TRBJ2-3	TRBD2	TRBV6-5	-	15	CASNPSGRTTDTQYF	TGTGCCAGCAATCCAAGCGGGAGGACCACAGATACGCAGTATTTT
TRBJ2-5	-	TRBV7-2	-	11	CASSFTSSQYF	TGTGCCAGCAGCTTCACAAGCTCCCAGTACTTC